The sequence of this T cell receptor (beta chain) was determined in a study of technical replicates of blood from several donors. V lost 2 bases and J lost 2, with 9 bases in between. Germline V gene sequence: CDR1 WNHNN, CDR2 SYGVQD (reference sequence). CDR3 size: 14 residues. The protocol was immunoSEQ multiplex PCR, while the TCRdb copy is restricted to in-frame clones and leaves out a portion. The sample comprises tens of thousands of clones, 85% to 95% of which are singletons, and more than 0.2% rests with the top ten. The chain couples TRBV10-1 to TRBJ1-1; no reliable D call. The source material was T cells isolated from PBMCs. The TCR sequence derives from a human donor in good health. CDR3 loop: CASSEIGENTEAFF. The CDR3 nucleotides are TGCGCCAGCAGTGAGATTGGAGAAAACACTGAAGCTTTCTTT.